This T cell receptor (beta chain) derives from a study of T cell responses to AZD1222 COVID-19 vaccine. Study observations and caveats: Clonal diversity was possibly underestimated, and white British individuals and females predominated among donors. The reported proportion of spike-specific TCRs targeting unmutated variant regions was nearly half.

Germline CDR1 and CDR2: LNHDA and SQIVND (reference sequence). The ends were cut back, 4 bases at V and 2 bases at J, with 12 bases in the middle. This CDR3 contains 15 residues. Here immunoSEQ multiplex PCR was the method, and the copy in TCRdb shows in-frame clones only, minus some. Counted here are over 50,000 clones, around 85% occurring once; the ten biggest clones make up around 28%. As to this clone: The antigen is undetermined.

The TCR was taken from an adult who received the AZD1222 COVID-19 vaccine. This chain connects TRBV19 to TRBJ1-5, with D unresolved. The sample in question was peripheral blood, obtained 28 days after the second AZD1222 dose. The CDR3 DNA is TGTGCCAGTAGTACGTGGACGGGAGGCAATCAGCCCCAGCATTTT. This translates into CASSTWTGGNQPQHF.